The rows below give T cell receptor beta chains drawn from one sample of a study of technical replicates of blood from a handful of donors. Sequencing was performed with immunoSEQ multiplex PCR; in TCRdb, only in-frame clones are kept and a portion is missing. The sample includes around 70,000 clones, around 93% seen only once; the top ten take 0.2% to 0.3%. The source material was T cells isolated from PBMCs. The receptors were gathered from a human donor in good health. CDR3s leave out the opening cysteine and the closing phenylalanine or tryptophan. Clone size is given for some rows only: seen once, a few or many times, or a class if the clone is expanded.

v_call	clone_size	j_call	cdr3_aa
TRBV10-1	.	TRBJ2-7	ASSEFWPGSWESYEQY
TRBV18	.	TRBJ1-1	ASSKRRSNLGPGRTEAF
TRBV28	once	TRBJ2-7	ASRGDRYEQY
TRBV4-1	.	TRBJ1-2	ASSQVPSAGDGYT
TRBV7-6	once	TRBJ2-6	ASSFGGLISGANVLT
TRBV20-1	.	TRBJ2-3	SARRGDTQY
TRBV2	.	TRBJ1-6	ASSDRGTPLH
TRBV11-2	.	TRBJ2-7	ASSLDWDRIYEQY
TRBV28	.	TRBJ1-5	ASSWVETGQPQH
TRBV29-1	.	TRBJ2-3	SVEAGSTDTQY
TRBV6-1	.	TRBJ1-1	ASSEGVGGPNTEAF
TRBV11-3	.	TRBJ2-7	ASSLGSSGSYEQY
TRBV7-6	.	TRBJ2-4	ASSPRLSLAKNIQY
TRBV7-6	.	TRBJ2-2	ASSPGQGGNTGELF
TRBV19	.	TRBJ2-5	ASSTRLAQESQY
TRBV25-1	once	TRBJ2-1	ASCPPGLADNEQF
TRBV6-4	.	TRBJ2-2	ASRPLVDTGELF
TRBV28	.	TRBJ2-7	ASSLEAGGSYEQY
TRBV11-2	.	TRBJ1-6	ASSLVGTELH
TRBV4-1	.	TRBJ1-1	ASSRQGGEAF
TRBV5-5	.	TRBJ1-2	ASSSGAYGYT
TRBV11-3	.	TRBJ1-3	ASSSGSGNTIY
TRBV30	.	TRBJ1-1	AWNIPRGGREAF
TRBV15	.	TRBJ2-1	AIGRDVSYNEQF
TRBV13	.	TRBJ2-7	ASSPPSSYEQY
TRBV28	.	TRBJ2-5	ASSGAGLLQETQY
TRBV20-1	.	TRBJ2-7	SAIPSVEQY
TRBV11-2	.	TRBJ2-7	ASSWTSGSSYEQY
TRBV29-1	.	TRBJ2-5	SVEGRLLQETQY
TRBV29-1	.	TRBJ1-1	SVLGQGGTEAF
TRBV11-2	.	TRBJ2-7	ASSFKLNSEQY
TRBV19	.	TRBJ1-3	ASSRERLGNTIY
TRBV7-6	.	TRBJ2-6	ASSVSSGANVLT
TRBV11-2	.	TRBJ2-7	ASSLDGLGTSGSRWEQY
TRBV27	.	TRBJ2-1	ASSLMSVSYNEQF
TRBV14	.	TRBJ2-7	ASSPTPGRITSGGGSRPYEQY
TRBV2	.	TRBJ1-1	ASRDRGTEAF
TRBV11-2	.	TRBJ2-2	ASSSQGTYTGELF
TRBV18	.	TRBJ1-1	ASSKLLQGDRGTEAF
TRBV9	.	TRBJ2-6	ASSPRGNSGANVLT
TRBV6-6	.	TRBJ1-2	ASSYSGLANYGYT
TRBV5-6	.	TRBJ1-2	ASSLLDSRRGYT
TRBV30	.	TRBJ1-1	AWSVPTGKGPVTEAF
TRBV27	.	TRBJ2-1	ASSSHYAYNEQF
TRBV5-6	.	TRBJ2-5	ASSLVPSQETQY
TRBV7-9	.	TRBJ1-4	ASRAGTNEKLF
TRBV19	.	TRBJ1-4	ASKDRGLFKQKLF
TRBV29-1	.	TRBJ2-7	SVGGGQGIYEQY
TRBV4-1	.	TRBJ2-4	ASSNTTGELAKNIQY